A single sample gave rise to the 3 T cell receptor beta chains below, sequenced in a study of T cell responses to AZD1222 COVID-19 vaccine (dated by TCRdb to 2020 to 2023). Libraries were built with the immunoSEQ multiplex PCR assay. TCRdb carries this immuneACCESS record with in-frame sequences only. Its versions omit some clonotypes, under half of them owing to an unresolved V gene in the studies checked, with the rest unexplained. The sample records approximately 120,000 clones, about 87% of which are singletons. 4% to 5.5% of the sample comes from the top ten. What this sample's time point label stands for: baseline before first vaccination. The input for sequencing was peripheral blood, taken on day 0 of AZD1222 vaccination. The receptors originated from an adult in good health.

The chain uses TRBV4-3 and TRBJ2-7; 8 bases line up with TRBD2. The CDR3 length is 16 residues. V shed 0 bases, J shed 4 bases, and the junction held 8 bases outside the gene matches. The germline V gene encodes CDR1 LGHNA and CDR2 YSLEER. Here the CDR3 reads CASSQDVPREGYEQYF. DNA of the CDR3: TGCGCCAGCAGCCAAGACGTTCCCCGGGAGGGTTACGAGCAGTACTTC.

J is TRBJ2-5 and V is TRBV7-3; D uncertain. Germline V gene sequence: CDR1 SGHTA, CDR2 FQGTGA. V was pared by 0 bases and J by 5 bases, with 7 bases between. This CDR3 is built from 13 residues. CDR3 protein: CASSLTVSETQYF. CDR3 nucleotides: TGTGCCAGCAGCTTAACAGTATCGGAGACCCAGTACTTC.

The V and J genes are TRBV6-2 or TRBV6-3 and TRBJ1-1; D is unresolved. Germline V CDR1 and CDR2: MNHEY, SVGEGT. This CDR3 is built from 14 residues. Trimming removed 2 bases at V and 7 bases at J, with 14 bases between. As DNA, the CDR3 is TGTGCCAGCAGTTACCGGGCCCGAACTATTGAAGCTTTCTTT. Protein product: CASSYRARTIEAFF.